This T cell receptor (beta chain) was documented in a study of cytomegalovirus exposure and HLA in healthy donors. Findings and caveats of the study: Reported findings show TCR beta sequences accurately forecast HLA-A and HLA-B alleles in most subjects. Cytomegalovirus status was reportedly diagnosed by the classifier with high specificity and sensitivity.

Use of 60 Vbeta and 13 Jbeta primers characterized the PCR. The protocol was immunoSEQ multiplex PCR, while the TCRdb copy is restricted to in-frame clones and leaves out a portion. Of 120,000 or so clones listed, 65% to 85% are singletons. This clone was detected a few times. Its antigen is currently unknown. CDR3 length: 12 amino acids. V lost 0 bases and J 12 bases, leaving 12 bases between the germline ends. CDR1 is SGHKS and CDR2 is YYEKEE in the germline V gene (reference sequence). V is TRBV5-5 and J is TRBJ1-1; a weak D match, TRBD1 (5 bases). The sequence derives from a man under 40 in good health and CMV-seropositive. The sequenced sample consisted of PBMCs. The CDR3 reads CASSLGSRVSFF. For the CDR3, the DNA is TGTGCCAGCAGCTTGGGTTCCAGGGTATCTTTCTTT.